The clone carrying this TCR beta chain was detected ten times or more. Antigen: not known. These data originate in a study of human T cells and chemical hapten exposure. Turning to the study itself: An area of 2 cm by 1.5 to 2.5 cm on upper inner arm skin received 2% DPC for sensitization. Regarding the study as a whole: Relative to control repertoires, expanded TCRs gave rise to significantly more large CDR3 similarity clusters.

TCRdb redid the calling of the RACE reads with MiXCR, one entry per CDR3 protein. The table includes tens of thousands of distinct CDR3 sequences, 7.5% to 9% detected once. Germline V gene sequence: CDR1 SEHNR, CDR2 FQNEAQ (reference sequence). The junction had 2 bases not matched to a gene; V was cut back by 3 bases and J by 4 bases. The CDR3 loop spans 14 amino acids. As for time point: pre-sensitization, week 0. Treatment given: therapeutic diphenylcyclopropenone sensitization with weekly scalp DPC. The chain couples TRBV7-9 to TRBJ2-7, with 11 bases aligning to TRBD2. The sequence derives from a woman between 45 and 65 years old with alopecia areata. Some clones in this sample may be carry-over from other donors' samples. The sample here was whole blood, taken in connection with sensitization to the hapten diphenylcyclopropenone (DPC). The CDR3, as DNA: TGTGCCAGCAGCTTTCTAGCGGGAGGATACGAGCAGTACTTC. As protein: CASSFLAGGYEQYF.